The rows below give T cell receptor beta chains drawn from one sample of a study of CD8 T cells in ankylosing spondylitis. A single record per CDR3 protein comes from TCRdb applying MiXCR to the 5' RACE reads. The table lists about 130,000 distinct CDR3 sequences, around 8.5% of them singletons. Input material: blood, either unsorted or a sorted T cell fraction (not recorded which). The origin of the receptors is a male donor with ankylosing spondylitis or in good health (not recorded which). CDR3s include the opening cysteine and the closing phenylalanine or tryptophan. The order of the fields is J gene, V gene, clone size, D gene, CDR3 DNA, CDR3 protein. D genes are given only for firm matches. Clone size is given for some rows only: seen once, a few or many times, or a class if the clone is expanded.

j_gene: TRBJ2-2; v_gene: TRBV12-3/TRBV12-4; abundance: NA; d_gene: TRBD2; CDR3nt: TGTGCCAGCAGTTTGACTAGCGGCACCGGGGAGCTGTTTTTT; CDR3aa: CASSLTSGTGELFF
j_gene: TRBJ2-2; v_gene: TRBV9; abundance: NA; d_gene: TRBD2; CDR3nt: TGTGCCAGCAGCGTATGGACTAGCGGGAACGTCGGGGAGCTGTTTTTT; CDR3aa: CASSVWTSGNVGELFF
j_gene: TRBJ1-1; v_gene: TRBV29-1; abundance: many; d_gene: NA; CDR3nt: TGCAGCGTTGACGACAGGTTGATGAGGAACACTGAAGCTTTCTTT; CDR3aa: CSVDDRLMRNTEAFF
j_gene: TRBJ2-1; v_gene: TRBV12-3/TRBV12-4; abundance: few; d_gene: TRBD1; CDR3nt: TGTGCCAGCAGTCCCACAGGGGGCCTGGGTTATGAGCAGTTCTTC; CDR3aa: CASSPTGGLGYEQFF
j_gene: TRBJ2-1; v_gene: TRBV20-1; abundance: many; d_gene: TRBD1; CDR3nt: TGCAGTGCTAGAAGGACAGGGGATCGTTATGAGCAGTTCTTC; CDR3aa: CSARRTGDRYEQFF
j_gene: TRBJ1-1; v_gene: TRBV12-3/TRBV12-4; abundance: few; d_gene: NA; CDR3nt: TGTGCCAGCAGTTACAGTGGGAACACTGAAGCTTTCTTT; CDR3aa: CASSYSGNTEAFF
j_gene: TRBJ2-2; v_gene: TRBV20-1; abundance: few; d_gene: TRBD2; CDR3nt: TGCAGTGCTGGCCCCCAAGCGGGACTGAGCGGGGAGCTGTTTTTT; CDR3aa: CSAGPQAGLSGELFF
j_gene: TRBJ1-2; v_gene: TRBV24-1; abundance: NA; d_gene: NA; CDR3nt: TGTGCCACCAGTGATTTTAACGGCTACACCTTC; CDR3aa: CATSDFNGYTF
j_gene: TRBJ2-1; v_gene: TRBV11-3; abundance: many; d_gene: TRBD2; CDR3nt: TGTGCCAGCAGCTTAGAGGCGGGAGGGCTTAATGAGCAGTTCTTC; CDR3aa: CASSLEAGGLNEQFF
j_gene: TRBJ2-3; v_gene: TRBV20-1; abundance: many; d_gene: TRBD2; CDR3nt: TGCAGTGCTAGTGGACTAGCCGACATCTCCACAGATACGCAGTATTTT; CDR3aa: CSASGLADISTDTQYF
j_gene: TRBJ2-2; v_gene: TRBV5-5; abundance: few; d_gene: NA; CDR3nt: TGTGCCAGCAGCTTGGGGCAGGGTATCACCGGGGAGCTGTTTTTT; CDR3aa: CASSLGQGITGELFF
j_gene: TRBJ2-7; v_gene: TRBV6-2/TRBV6-3; abundance: many; d_gene: NA; CDR3nt: TGTGCCAGCAGTTTGGGATTCTACGAGCAGTACTTC; CDR3aa: CASSLGFYEQYF
j_gene: TRBJ2-1; v_gene: TRBV20-1; abundance: NA; d_gene: TRBD2; CDR3nt: TGCAGTGCCCCGAAGCGGGAGGGAGGCAATGAGCAGTTCTTC; CDR3aa: CSAPKREGGNEQFF
j_gene: TRBJ2-1; v_gene: TRBV5-1; abundance: many; d_gene: TRBD2; CDR3nt: TGCGCCAGCAGTTCGGGCGGGAGGTTAGGCGATGAGCAGTTCTTC; CDR3aa: CASSSGGRLGDEQFF
j_gene: TRBJ1-2; v_gene: TRBV28; abundance: few; d_gene: NA; CDR3nt: TGTGCCAGCAGTTTATTGGTATGGGCAGGGGATACATATGGCTACACCTTC; CDR3aa: CASSLLVWAGDTYGYTF
j_gene: TRBJ2-7; v_gene: TRBV7-2; abundance: few; d_gene: NA; CDR3nt: TGTGCCAGCAGCTTAGACTACGGTGGGGAGCAGTACTTC; CDR3aa: CASSLDYGGEQYF
j_gene: TRBJ2-3; v_gene: TRBV5-1; abundance: many; d_gene: TRBD1; CDR3nt: TGCGCCAGCAGCAAAACAGGGGTCTCCTCAGATACGCAGTATTTT; CDR3aa: CASSKTGVSSDTQYF
j_gene: TRBJ2-1; v_gene: TRBV5-6; abundance: many; d_gene: NA; CDR3nt: TGTGCCAGCAGCTGGTGGGCTAGCGTATACCCATACAATGAGCAGTTCTTC; CDR3aa: CASSWWASVYPYNEQFF
j_gene: TRBJ2-2; v_gene: TRBV29-1; abundance: NA; d_gene: TRBD1; CDR3nt: TGCAGCGTTGGGGTGACAGGGTCCGGGGAGCTGTTTTTT; CDR3aa: CSVGVTGSGELFF
j_gene: TRBJ1-4; v_gene: TRBV12-3/TRBV12-4; abundance: many; d_gene: NA; CDR3nt: TGTGCCAGCAGCCCGGGAGGCTCCGTTGGAAAACTGTTTTTT; CDR3aa: CASSPGGSVGKLFF
j_gene: TRBJ2-7; v_gene: TRBV20-1; abundance: many; d_gene: TRBD2; CDR3nt: TGCAGTGCTAGAGATCCTTTTACTAGCGGCATGGGATACGAGCAGTACTTC; CDR3aa: CSARDPFTSGMGYEQYF
j_gene: TRBJ2-3; v_gene: TRBV7-9; abundance: many; d_gene: TRBD1; CDR3nt: TGTGCCAGCAGCTCAACAGGGGGCATGACAGATACGCAGTATTTT; CDR3aa: CASSSTGGMTDTQYF
j_gene: TRBJ2-2; v_gene: TRBV7-3; abundance: many; d_gene: NA; CDR3nt: TGTGCCAGCAGCTCGACCCGACCAGGGTTCGGGAGTGGCACCGGGGAGCTGTTTTTT; CDR3aa: CASSSTRPGFGSGTGELFF
j_gene: TRBJ2-1; v_gene: TRBV29-1; abundance: many; d_gene: NA; CDR3nt: TGCAGCGTCGGAATGACAGGTACCCATGAGCAGTTCTTC; CDR3aa: CSVGMTGTHEQFF
j_gene: TRBJ2-4; v_gene: TRBV2; abundance: many; d_gene: NA; CDR3nt: TGTGCCAGCACCGAACCGGAGGGCGGGAACATTCAGTACTTC; CDR3aa: CASTEPEGGNIQYF
j_gene: TRBJ2-5; v_gene: TRBV7-3; abundance: few; d_gene: NA; CDR3nt: TGTGCCAGCAGCTCACGGACCCAAGAGACCCAGTACTTC; CDR3aa: CASSSRTQETQYF
j_gene: TRBJ2-3; v_gene: TRBV7-3; abundance: few; d_gene: TRBD2; CDR3nt: TGTGCCAGCAGCTTAGTGCCACTAGCGGCTCGGACCGATACGCAGTATTTT; CDR3aa: CASSLVPLAARTDTQYF
j_gene: TRBJ2-7; v_gene: TRBV7-2; abundance: NA; d_gene: TRBD2; CDR3nt: TGTGCCAGCAGCGCACCGGGACTAAAATCCTACGAGCAGTACTTC; CDR3aa: CASSAPGLKSYEQYF
j_gene: TRBJ1-6; v_gene: TRBV5-1; abundance: NA; d_gene: NA; CDR3nt: TGCGCCAGCAGCTTAGGGGGTAATAATTCACCCCTCCACTTT; CDR3aa: CASSLGGNNSPLHF
j_gene: TRBJ1-1; v_gene: TRBV20-1; abundance: many; d_gene: NA; CDR3nt: TGCAGTGCTAGAGCCCCGGGACGGAAGAACACTGAAGCTTTCTTT; CDR3aa: CSARAPGRKNTEAFF
j_gene: TRBJ1-6; v_gene: TRBV6-1; abundance: many; d_gene: TRBD1; CDR3nt: TGTGCCAGCACCCAGGGGGAGAGCTCCTATAATTCACCCCTCCACTTT; CDR3aa: CASTQGESSYNSPLHF
j_gene: TRBJ2-7; v_gene: TRBV6-2/TRBV6-3; abundance: NA; d_gene: TRBD1; CDR3nt: TGTGCCAGCATGGAATTGGGACAGCCCTACGAGCAGTACTTC; CDR3aa: CASMELGQPYEQYF
j_gene: TRBJ2-7; v_gene: TRBV7-9; abundance: NA; d_gene: NA; CDR3nt: TGTGCCAGCAGCTCCTCGGGCCGGAACTACGAGCAGTACTTC; CDR3aa: CASSSSGRNYEQYF
j_gene: TRBJ2-2; v_gene: TRBV6-1; abundance: NA; d_gene: TRBD1; CDR3nt: TGTGCCAGCAGTGATTGGTTCGGGACAGGGCAGGCCGGGGAGCTGTTTTTT; CDR3aa: CASSDWFGTGQAGELFF
j_gene: TRBJ2-1; v_gene: TRBV5-1; abundance: NA; d_gene: NA; CDR3nt: TGCGCCAGCAGCTTGGTTGGGACCCAATATTACAATGAGCAGTTCTTC; CDR3aa: CASSLVGTQYYNEQFF
j_gene: TRBJ2-3; v_gene: TRBV20-1; abundance: many; d_gene: NA; CDR3nt: TGCAGTGCTAGGGACACCAACACAGATACGCAGTATTTT; CDR3aa: CSARDTNTDTQYF
j_gene: TRBJ2-1; v_gene: TRBV20-1; abundance: many; d_gene: TRBD2; CDR3nt: TGCAGTGCTAGAACGCTAGCGGACTACAATGAGCAGTTCTTC; CDR3aa: CSARTLADYNEQFF
j_gene: TRBJ2-2; v_gene: TRBV20-1; abundance: NA; d_gene: TRBD2; CDR3nt: TGCAGTGCTATTTGGGCTAGCGGGAGGACTCGGGGCGGGGAGCTGTTTTTT; CDR3aa: CSAIWASGRTRGGELFF
j_gene: TRBJ2-3; v_gene: TRBV3-1; abundance: many; d_gene: TRBD1; CDR3nt: TGTGCCAGCAGCTCGACAGGGGCAGATACGCAGTATTTT; CDR3aa: CASSSTGADTQYF
j_gene: TRBJ2-1; v_gene: TRBV10-3; abundance: few; d_gene: NA; CDR3nt: TGTGCCATCAGTGCACCGGACAGAGCTAGTACCTCCTACAATGAGCAGTTCTTC; CDR3aa: CAISAPDRASTSYNEQFF